One sample yielded the 5 T cell receptor beta chains listed below, sequenced in a study of blood T cell repertoires in COVID-19. TCRdb keeps only in-frame clones here, not all; method: immunoSEQ multiplex PCR. The sample holds some 220,000 clones, 80% to 90% seen once. Material for sequencing was PBMCs or T cells enriched from blood (not recorded which). Every receptor here comes from a middle-aged woman with acute COVID-19.

As to this clone: Other DNA sequences from this sample encode an identical CDR3 as well. V usage is TRBV29-1 and J usage is TRBJ1-1; TRBD1 agrees at 12 bases. V lost 6 bases and J lost 5; bases outside the gene matches: 4. Germline V lookup: CDR1 SQVTM, CDR2 ANQGSEA. The CDR3 runs to 13 residues. As DNA, the CDR3 is TGCAGCGTGGGACAGGGGGCGGGTACTGAAGCTTTCTTT. Protein: CSVGQGAGTEAFF.

This chain links TRBV7-3 with TRBJ1-2; D is ambiguous. CDR3 size: 13 residues. V lost 5 bases and J 2 bases, leaving 9 bases between the germline ends. Germline-derived CDR1 and CDR2 are SGHTA and FQGTGA. The CDR3 DNA is TGTGCCAGCAGCCAGGAGGGAAACTATGGCTACACCTTC. Translated: CASSQEGNYGYTF.

This chain joins TRBV10-3 and TRBJ1-1; 9 bases are a match to TRBD1. The CDR3 runs to 15 residues. CDR1 and CDR2 from the germline V gene are ENHRY and SYGVKD. The trim removed 6 bases at V and 1 base at J, leaving 6 bases unmatched. CDR3 sequence reads: CAISQTGQGNTEAFF. CDR3 DNA: TGTGCCATCAGCCAGACGGGACAGGGGAACACTGAAGCTTTCTTT.

This rearrangement joins TRBV11-2 to TRBJ1-6; no clear D. V lost 5 bases and J lost 0, with 14 bases in between. CDR3 size: 17 residues. Germline values: CDR1 SGHAT, CDR2 FQNNGV. CDR3 in amino acids: CASSPPNSISYNSPLHF. CDR3 DNA: TGTGCCAGCAGCCCGCCAAACTCCATCTCCTATAATTCACCCCTCCACTTT.

The V and J genes are TRBV6-5 and TRBJ1-5, with D possibly matching TRBD1 (5 bases). The CDR3 has 14 amino acids. Trimming cost V 0 bases and J 5 bases, with 8 bases left between them. Germline values: CDR1 MNHEY, CDR2 SVGAGI. The CDR3 DNA follows: TGTGCCAGCAGTTACTCCGGGACTTATCAGCCCCAGCATTTT. Its protein product is CASSYSGTYQPQHF.